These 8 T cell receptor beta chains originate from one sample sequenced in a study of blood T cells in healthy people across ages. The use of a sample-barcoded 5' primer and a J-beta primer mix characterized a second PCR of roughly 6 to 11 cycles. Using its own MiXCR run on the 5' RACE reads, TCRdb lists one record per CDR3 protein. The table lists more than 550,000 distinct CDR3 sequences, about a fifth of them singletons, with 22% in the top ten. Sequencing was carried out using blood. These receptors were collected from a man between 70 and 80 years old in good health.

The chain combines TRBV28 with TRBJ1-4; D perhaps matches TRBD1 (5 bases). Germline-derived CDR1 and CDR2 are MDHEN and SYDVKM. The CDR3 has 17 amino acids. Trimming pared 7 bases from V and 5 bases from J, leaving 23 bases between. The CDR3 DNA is TGTGCCAGCATCCAAAGGGTCTCAAGGGGCCTGAATGAAAAACTGTTTTTT. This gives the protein CASIQRVSRGLNEKLFF.

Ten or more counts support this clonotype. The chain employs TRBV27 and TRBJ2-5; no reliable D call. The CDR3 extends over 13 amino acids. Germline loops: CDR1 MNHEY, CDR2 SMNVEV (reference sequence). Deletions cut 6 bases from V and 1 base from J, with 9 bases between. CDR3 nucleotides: TGTGCCAGCAGCCCATACGGCCAAGAGACCCAGTACTTC. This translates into CASSPYGQETQYF.

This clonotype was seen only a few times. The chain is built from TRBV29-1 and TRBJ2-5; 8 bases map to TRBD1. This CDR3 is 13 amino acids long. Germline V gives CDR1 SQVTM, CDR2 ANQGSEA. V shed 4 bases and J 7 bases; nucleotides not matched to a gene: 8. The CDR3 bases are TGCAGCGTTGTCGGTCAGGGGGCTGGGACCCAGTACTTC. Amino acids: CSVVGQGAGTQYF.

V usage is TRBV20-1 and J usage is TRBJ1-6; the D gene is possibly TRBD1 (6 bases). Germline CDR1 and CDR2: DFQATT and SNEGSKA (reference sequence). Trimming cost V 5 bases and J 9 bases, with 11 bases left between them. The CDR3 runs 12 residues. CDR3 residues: CSASQGSSPLHF. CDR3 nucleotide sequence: TGCAGTGCTTCACAGGGTAGTTCACCCCTCCACTTT.

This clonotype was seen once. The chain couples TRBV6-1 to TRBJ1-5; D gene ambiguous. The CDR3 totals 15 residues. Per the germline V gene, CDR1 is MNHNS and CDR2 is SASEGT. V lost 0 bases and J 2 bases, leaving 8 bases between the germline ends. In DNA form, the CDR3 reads TGTGCCAGCAGTGAAGCCTATCACGGCAATCAGCCCCAGCATTTT. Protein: CASSEAYHGNQPQHF.

CDR3 coding DNA: TGCGCCAGCAGCCCGACAGGGGTCGCCACTGAAGCTTTCTTT. Its protein is CASSPTGVATEAFF. The chain uses TRBV5-1 and TRBJ1-1, with 8 bases matching TRBD1. The trim removed 4 bases at V and 4 bases at J, leaving 6 bases unmatched. The germline V gene encodes CDR1 SGHRS and CDR2 YFSETQ. The CDR3 runs to 14 residues. Variable domain in full (rest from reference TRBV5-1 and TRBJ1-1): KAGVTQTPRYLIKTRGQQVTLSCSPISGHRSVSWYQQTPGQGLQFLFEYFSETQRNKGNFPGRFSGRQFSNSRSEMNVSTLELGDSALYLCASSPTGVATEAFFGQGTRLTVV.

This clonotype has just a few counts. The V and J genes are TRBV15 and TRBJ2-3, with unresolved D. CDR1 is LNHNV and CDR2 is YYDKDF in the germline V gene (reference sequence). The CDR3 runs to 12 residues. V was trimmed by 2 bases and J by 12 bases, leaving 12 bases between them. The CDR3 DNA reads TGTGCCACCAGCAGACCGCACCAAGAACAGTATTTT. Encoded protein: CATSRPHQEQYF.

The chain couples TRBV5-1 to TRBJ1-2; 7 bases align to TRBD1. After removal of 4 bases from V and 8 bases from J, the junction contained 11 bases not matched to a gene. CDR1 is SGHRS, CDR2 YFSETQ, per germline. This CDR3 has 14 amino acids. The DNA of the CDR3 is TGCGCCAGCAGCCCAGACTTCGGGACAGCCGGCTACACCTTC. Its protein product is CASSPDFGTAGYTF.